The rows below give T cell receptor beta chains drawn from one sample of a study of T cells in localized non-small cell lung cancer. TCRdb keeps only in-frame clones here, not all; method: immunoSEQ multiplex PCR. Among about 33,000 clones, under 90% were seen once, and the ten largest hold roughly 4.5%. Material: peripheral blood, obtained before any cancer treatment. The source of these receptors is a man between 40 and 69 years old with stage I lung adenocarcinoma. CDR3s include the opening cysteine and the closing phenylalanine or tryptophan. Fields, in order: clone size, V gene, D gene, J gene, CDR3 DNA, CDR3 protein. The D gene is left open where the match is weak. Clone size is not always given. Where it is, it says once, few, many or a class for expanded clones.

size: -
V: TRBV7-8
D: TRBD1
J: TRBJ2-1
DNA: TGTGCCAGCAGCGCGACAGGGTTGGGGTACAATGAGCAGTTCTTC
CDR3: CASSATGLGYNEQFF

size: -
V: TRBV18
D: -
J: TRBJ2-2
DNA: TGTGCCAGCTCACCGGATTACACCGGGGAGCTGTTTTTT
CDR3: CASSPDYTGELFF

size: -
V: TRBV7-9
D: -
J: TRBJ1-2
DNA: TGTGCCAGCAGCTCAATAGACTATGGCTACACCTTC
CDR3: CASSSIDYGYTF

size: -
V: TRBV7-7
D: TRBD1
J: TRBJ2-5
DNA: TGTGCCAGCAGCTTGTCCCCACAGGGGGAAGAGACCCAGTACTTC
CDR3: CASSLSPQGEETQYF

size: few
V: TRBV10-2
D: TRBD2
J: TRBJ2-2
DNA: TGCGCCAGCAGTGAAAGAGCGGGGGGGGGAAACACCGGGGAGCTGTTTTTT
CDR3: CASSERAGGGNTGELFF

size: -
V: TRBV6-1
D: -
J: TRBJ2-1
DNA: TGTGCCAGCAGTGATCGCCAGGGCAATGAGCAGTTCTTC
CDR3: CASSDRQGNEQFF

size: -
V: TRBV7-9
D: -
J: TRBJ2-7
DNA: TGTGCCAGCAGCAGACAACCCGGGACGGACTCCTACGAGCAGTACTTC
CDR3: CASSRQPGTDSYEQYF

size: -
V: TRBV9
D: TRBD1
J: TRBJ1-4
DNA: TGTGCCAGCAGCGCGGGACAGGATGCAACTAATGAAAAACTGTTTTTT
CDR3: CASSAGQDATNEKLFF

size: -
V: TRBV6-6
D: -
J: TRBJ2-1
DNA: TGTGCCAGCAGTTACGCCCTGGAGAATGAGCAGTTCTTC
CDR3: CASSYALENEQFF

size: once
V: TRBV29-1
D: -
J: TRBJ2-5
DNA: TGCAGCGTTGTCATAGGGCTCCCAGAGACCCAGTACTTC
CDR3: CSVVIGLPETQYF

size: -
V: TRBV10-1
D: TRBD2
J: TRBJ2-3
DNA: TGCGCCAGCAGTGAGCGGACTAGCGGGGGAACAGATACGCAGTATTTT
CDR3: CASSERTSGGTDTQYF

size: -
V: TRBV7-2
D: -
J: TRBJ2-5
DNA: TGTGCCGGGTCCATCGGGGGCCACCAAGAGACCCAGTACTTC
CDR3: CAGSIGGHQETQYF

size: -
V: TRBV6-5
D: -
J: TRBJ1-5
DNA: TGTGCCAGCAGTTATAATCACGGTCAGCCCCAGCATTTT
CDR3: CASSYNHGQPQHF

size: -
V: TRBV5-1
D: -
J: TRBJ1-1
DNA: TGCGCCAGCAGCTTGGGGCAGGGGAGGCGCGGGACTGAAGCTTTCTTT
CDR3: CASSLGQGRRGTEAFF

size: once
V: TRBV5-1
D: -
J: TRBJ1-4
DNA: TGCGCCAGCAGTAGGGACACTCCTAATGAAAAACTGTTTTTT
CDR3: CASSRDTPNEKLFF

size: -
V: TRBV13
D: TRBD1
J: TRBJ2-2
DNA: TGTGCCAGCAGCTTACAATGGGACAGGGTCCCCGGGGAGCTGTTTTTT
CDR3: CASSLQWDRVPGELFF

size: -
V: TRBV30
D: -
J: TRBJ1-1
DNA: TGTGCCTGGAGTGTAGGAGTAAACACTGAAGCTTTCTTT
CDR3: CAWSVGVNTEAFF

size: few
V: TRBV9
D: -
J: TRBJ1-1
DNA: TGTGCCAGCAGCGAGTTAAGACGGGACACTGAAGCTTTCTTT
CDR3: CASSELRRDTEAFF

size: once
V: TRBV29-1
D: -
J: TRBJ1-2
DNA: TGCAGTGTTGTGCCGGCGGATAACTATGGCTACACCTTC
CDR3: CSVVPADNYGYTF

size: -
V: TRBV6-1
D: -
J: TRBJ2-7
DNA: TGTGCCAGCAGTGAATCCCCCCGAGACGAGCAGTACTTC
CDR3: CASSESPRDEQYF

size: -
V: TRBV30
D: -
J: TRBJ1-6
DNA: TGTGCCGCTTCACCCCTCCACTTT
CDR3: CAASPLHF

size: -
V: TRBV7-9
D: -
J: TRBJ1-2
DNA: TGTGCCAGCAGCCAGGAGGGGACACGGACGACTGGCTACACCTTC
CDR3: CASSQEGTRTTGYTF

size: -
V: TRBV2
D: -
J: TRBJ1-3
DNA: TGTGCCAGCAGTGAGGACCTGGACACCATATATTTT
CDR3: CASSEDLDTIYF

size: -
V: TRBV19
D: TRBD2
J: TRBJ2-2
DNA: TGTGCCAGTAGTATTGGGAGGGACACCGGGGAGCTGTTTTTT
CDR3: CASSIGRDTGELFF

size: -
V: TRBV9
D: TRBD1
J: TRBJ2-1
DNA: TGTGCCAGCAGCGACGGACAGGGGTCTTCTTGGGTGCGGGAGCAGTTCTTC
CDR3: CASSDGQGSSWVREQFF

size: once
V: TRBV11-3
D: -
J: TRBJ1-3
DNA: TGTGCCAGCAGCCCGGGGCAGGGCCCTGGAAACACCATATATTTT
CDR3: CASSPGQGPGNTIYF

size: -
V: TRBV5-6
D: -
J: TRBJ2-1
DNA: TGTGCCAGCAGCAACGGACTATTAAGAAATGAGCAGTTCTTC
CDR3: CASSNGLLRNEQFF

size: few
V: TRBV4-1
D: TRBD2
J: TRBJ2-7
DNA: TGCGCCAGCAGCCACCAGAGGCAGCGGGGGGTACCGGTCTCCTACGAGCAGTACTTC
CDR3: CASSHQRQRGVPVSYEQYF

size: once
V: TRBV10-2
D: -
J: TRBJ1-1
DNA: TGCGCCAGCAGTGAGGGCAGTAATCTGCGCATGAACACTGAAGCTTTCTTT
CDR3: CASSEGSNLRMNTEAFF

size: -
V: TRBV27
D: -
J: TRBJ1-1
DNA: TGTGCCACACAAATGGGGACTGAAGCTTTCTTT
CDR3: CATQMGTEAFF

size: -
V: TRBV18
D: -
J: TRBJ2-2
DNA: TGTGCCAGCTCACGGGACAAGACAGTCGGGGAGCTGTTTTTT
CDR3: CASSRDKTVGELFF

size: -
V: TRBV4-1
D: -
J: TRBJ1-4
DNA: TGCGCCAGCAGCCAAGAAACAGGGCCCCTGTTTTTT
CDR3: CASSQETGPLFF

size: -
V: TRBV6-1
D: -
J: TRBJ2-7
DNA: TGTGCCAGCATGATGACAGGCCCTCTCTACGAGCAGTACTTC
CDR3: CASMMTGPLYEQYF

size: once
V: TRBV9
D: -
J: TRBJ1-6
DNA: TGTGCCAGCAGCGTAGATTTGAGCTATAATTCACCCCTCCACTTT
CDR3: CASSVDLSYNSPLHF

size: -
V: TRBV9
D: -
J: TRBJ1-2
DNA: TGTGCCAGCAGTAGGACCTCGAGGTGGGACTATGGCTACACCTTC
CDR3: CASSRTSRWDYGYTF

size: -
V: TRBV5-1
D: -
J: TRBJ2-1
DNA: TGCGCCAGCAGCGACACTACCAATGAGCAGTTCTTC
CDR3: CASSDTTNEQFF

size: -
V: TRBV6-1
D: -
J: TRBJ1-5
DNA: TGTGCCAGCAGTGGATCCGGGACCCATCAGCCCCAGCATTTT
CDR3: CASSGSGTHQPQHF

size: -
V: TRBV10-3
D: TRBD2
J: TRBJ2-1
DNA: TGTGCCATCAGTGAGACTAGCGGGGGGGGTCCCTACAATGAGCAGTTCTTC
CDR3: CAISETSGGGPYNEQFF

size: -
V: TRBV10-2
D: -
J: TRBJ2-5
DNA: TGCGCCAGCAGTCCCAGAGTCACGGGGGCCCAAGAGACCCAGTACTTC
CDR3: CASSPRVTGAQETQYF

size: -
V: TRBV29-1
D: -
J: TRBJ2-7
DNA: TGCAGCGTTGCCGTACAGGACCTTTCCTACGAGCAGTACTTC
CDR3: CSVAVQDLSYEQYF

size: -
V: TRBV9
D: -
J: TRBJ1-5
DNA: TGTGCCAGCAGCGAACAGGGAGGCGGCAATCAGCCCCAGCATTTT
CDR3: CASSEQGGGNQPQHF

size: -
V: TRBV11-2
D: -
J: TRBJ2-7
DNA: TGTGCCAGCAGCTATGGGGCGTCCGGTTTATTTTCCTACGAGCAGTACTTC
CDR3: CASSYGASGLFSYEQYF

size: -
V: TRBV18
D: -
J: TRBJ2-5
DNA: TGTGCCAGCTCACCGTCCCTAGTCCAAGAGACCCAGTACTTC
CDR3: CASSPSLVQETQYF

size: -
V: TRBV9
D: -
J: TRBJ2-7
DNA: TGTGCCAGCAGCGTAGCCGCGGAGGCCTACGAGCAGTACTTC
CDR3: CASSVAAEAYEQYF

size: -
V: TRBV5-1
D: -
J: TRBJ2-5
DNA: TGCGCCAGCAGCCCCGACGCGGGTAGGCAGACCCAGTACTTC
CDR3: CASSPDAGRQTQYF

size: -
V: TRBV19
D: -
J: TRBJ2-3
DNA: TGTGCCAGTAGTATGAGAGACAGCACAGATACGCAGTATTTT
CDR3: CASSMRDSTDTQYF

size: once
V: TRBV5-1
D: -
J: TRBJ1-4
DNA: TGCGCCAGCAGGGATGAGGGGTCTCGGGCTGAAAAACTGTTTTTT
CDR3: CASRDEGSRAEKLFF

size: -
V: TRBV29-1
D: -
J: TRBJ2-1
DNA: TGCAGCGCCCCGCAAGGAGGGAGCAACAGCAATGAGCAGTTCTTC
CDR3: CSAPQGGSNSNEQFF

size: -
V: TRBV10-1
D: -
J: TRBJ1-1
DNA: TGCGCCAGCAGTGAGTCGGGGAGAATGAACACTGAAGCTTTCTTT
CDR3: CASSESGRMNTEAFF

size: -
V: TRBV29-1
D: -
J: TRBJ1-3
DNA: TGCAGCGCTGTGGGACCCCCCATATATTTT
CDR3: CSAVGPPIYF

size: -
V: TRBV7-7
D: -
J: TRBJ2-1
DNA: TGTGCTAGCAGCTTTCAAACAGGGAATGAGCAGTTCTTC
CDR3: CASSFQTGNEQFF

size: -
V: TRBV5-5
D: -
J: TRBJ2-7
DNA: TGTGCCAGCAGCTTGGGTGGGGGGGCCGAGCAGTACTTC
CDR3: CASSLGGGAEQYF

size: -
V: TRBV21-1
D: -
J: TRBJ2-2
DNA: TGTGCCAGCAGCAATGCTGGGCGGGCGAACACCGGGGAGCTGTTTTTT
CDR3: CASSNAGRANTGELFF